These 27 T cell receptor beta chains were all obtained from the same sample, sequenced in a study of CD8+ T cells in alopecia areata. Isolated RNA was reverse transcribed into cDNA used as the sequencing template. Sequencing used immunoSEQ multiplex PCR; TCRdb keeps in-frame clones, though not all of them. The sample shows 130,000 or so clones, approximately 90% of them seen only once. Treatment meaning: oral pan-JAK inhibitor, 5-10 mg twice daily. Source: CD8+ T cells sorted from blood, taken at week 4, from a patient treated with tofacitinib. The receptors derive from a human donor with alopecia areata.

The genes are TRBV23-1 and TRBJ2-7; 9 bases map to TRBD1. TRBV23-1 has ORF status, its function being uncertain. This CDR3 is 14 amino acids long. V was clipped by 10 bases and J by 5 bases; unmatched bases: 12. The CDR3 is CAILQGARRDEQYF. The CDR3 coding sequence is TGCGCCATCTTACAGGGGGCGCGGAGGGACGAGCAGTACTTC.

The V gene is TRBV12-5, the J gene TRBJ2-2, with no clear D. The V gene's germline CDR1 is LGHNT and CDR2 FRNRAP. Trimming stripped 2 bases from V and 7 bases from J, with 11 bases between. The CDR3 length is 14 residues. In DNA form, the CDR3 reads TGTGCTAGTGGTTTGTCAGGCGCGAACGGGGAGCTGTTTTTT. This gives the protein CASGLSGANGELFF.

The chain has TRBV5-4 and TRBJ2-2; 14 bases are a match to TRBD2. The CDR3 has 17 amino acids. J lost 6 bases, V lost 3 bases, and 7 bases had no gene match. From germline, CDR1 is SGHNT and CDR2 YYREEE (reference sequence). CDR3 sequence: CASSSGTSGSKAGELFF. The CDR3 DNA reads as TGTGCCAGCAGCTCGGGGACTAGCGGGAGTAAAGCCGGGGAGCTGTTTTTT.

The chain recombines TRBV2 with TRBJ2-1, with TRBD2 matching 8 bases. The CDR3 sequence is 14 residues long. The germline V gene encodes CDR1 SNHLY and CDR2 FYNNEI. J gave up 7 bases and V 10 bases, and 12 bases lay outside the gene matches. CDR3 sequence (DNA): TGTGCCACCCGAAGCGGGAGAAGGTTGAATGAGCAGTTCTTC. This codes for CATRSGRRLNEQFF. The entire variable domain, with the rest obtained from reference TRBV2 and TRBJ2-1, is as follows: EPEVTQTPSHQVTQMGQEVILRCVPISNHLYFYWYRQILGQKVEFLVSFYNNEISEKSEIFDDQFSVERPDGSNFTLKIRSTKLEDSAMYFCATRSGRRLNEQFFGPGTRLTVL.

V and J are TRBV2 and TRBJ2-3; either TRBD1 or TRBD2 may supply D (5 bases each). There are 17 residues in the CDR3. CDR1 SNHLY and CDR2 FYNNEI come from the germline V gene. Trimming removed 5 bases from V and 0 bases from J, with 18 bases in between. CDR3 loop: CASSTAVGGPSTDTQYF. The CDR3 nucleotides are TGTGCCAGCAGTACGGCGGTTGGGGGACCCAGCACAGATACGCAGTATTTT. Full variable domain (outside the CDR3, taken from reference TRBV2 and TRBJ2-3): EPEVTQTPSHQVTQMGQEVILRCVPISNHLYFYWYRQILGQKVEFLVSFYNNEISEKSEIFDDQFSVERPDGSNFTLKIRSTKLEDSAMYFCASSTAVGGPSTDTQYFGPGTRLTVL.

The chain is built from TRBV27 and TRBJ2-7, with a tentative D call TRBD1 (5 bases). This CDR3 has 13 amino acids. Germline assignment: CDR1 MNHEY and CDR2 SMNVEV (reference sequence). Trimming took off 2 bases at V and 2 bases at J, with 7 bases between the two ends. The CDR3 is CASSLHRTYEQYF. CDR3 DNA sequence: TGTGCCAGCAGTTTACACAGGACCTACGAGCAGTACTTC.

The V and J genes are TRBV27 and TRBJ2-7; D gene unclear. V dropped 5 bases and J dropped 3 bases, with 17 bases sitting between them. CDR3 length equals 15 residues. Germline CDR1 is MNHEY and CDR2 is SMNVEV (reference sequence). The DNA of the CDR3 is TGTGCCAGCAGTCCCCTGGCCCGACAAGTCTACGAGCAGTACTTC. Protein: CASSPLARQVYEQYF.

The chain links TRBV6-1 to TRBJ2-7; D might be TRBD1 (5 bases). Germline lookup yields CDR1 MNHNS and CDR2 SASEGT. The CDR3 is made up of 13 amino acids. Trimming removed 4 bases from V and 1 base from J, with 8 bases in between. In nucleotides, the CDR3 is TGTGCCAGCAGTGCGGACAAGTCCTACGAGCAGTACTTC. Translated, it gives CASSADKSYEQYF.

DNA for the CDR3: TGTGCCTGGAACCCCAGGGTTGTCGGGGAGCTGTTTTTT. Protein: CAWNPRVVGELFF. The chain uses TRBV30 and TRBJ2-2; tentatively, D is TRBD1 (5 bases). This CDR3 comprises 13 residues. The ends were cut back, 4 bases at V and 7 bases at J, with 13 bases in the middle. Germline lookup yields CDR1 GTSNPN and CDR2 SVGIG (reference sequence).

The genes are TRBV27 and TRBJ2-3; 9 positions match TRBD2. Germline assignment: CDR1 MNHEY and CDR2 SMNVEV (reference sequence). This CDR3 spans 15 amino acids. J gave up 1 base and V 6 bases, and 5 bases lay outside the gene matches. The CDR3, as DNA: TGTGCCAGCAGCCCCCGGACTAGCGGCACAGATACGCAGTATTTT. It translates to CASSPRTSGTDTQYF.

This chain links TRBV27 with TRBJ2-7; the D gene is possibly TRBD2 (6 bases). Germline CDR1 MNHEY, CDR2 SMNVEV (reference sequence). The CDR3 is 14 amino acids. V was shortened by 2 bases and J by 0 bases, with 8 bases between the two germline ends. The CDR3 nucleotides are TGTGCCAGCAGTTTAGGGGGGAGCTCCTACGAGCAGTACTTC. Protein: CASSLGGSSYEQYF.

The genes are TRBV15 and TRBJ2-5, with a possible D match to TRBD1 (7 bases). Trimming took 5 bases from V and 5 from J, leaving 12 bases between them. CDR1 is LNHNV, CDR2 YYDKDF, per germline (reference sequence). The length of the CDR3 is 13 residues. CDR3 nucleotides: TGTGCCACCAGCTCCCCAGGGGGGGAGACCCAGTACTTC. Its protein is CATSSPGGETQYF.

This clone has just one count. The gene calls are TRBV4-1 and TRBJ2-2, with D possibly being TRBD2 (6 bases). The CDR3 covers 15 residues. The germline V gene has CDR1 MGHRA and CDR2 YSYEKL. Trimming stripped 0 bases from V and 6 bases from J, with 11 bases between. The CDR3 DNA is TGCGCCAGCAGCCAAGACCCCACGGGAGCCGGGGAGCTGTTTTTT. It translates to CASSQDPTGAGELFF.

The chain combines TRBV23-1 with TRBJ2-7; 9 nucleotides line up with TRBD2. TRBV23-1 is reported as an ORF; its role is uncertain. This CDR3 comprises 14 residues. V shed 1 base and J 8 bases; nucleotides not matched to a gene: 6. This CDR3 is CASSQLAGAPQQYF. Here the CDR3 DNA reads TGCGCCAGCAGTCAATTAGCGGGGGCCCCTCAGCAGTACTTC.

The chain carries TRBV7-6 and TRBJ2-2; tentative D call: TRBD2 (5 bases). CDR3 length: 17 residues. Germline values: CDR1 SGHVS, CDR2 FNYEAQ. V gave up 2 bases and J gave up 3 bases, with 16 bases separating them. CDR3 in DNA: TGTGCCAGCAGCTTATCTCGACCGGGGTCCGACACCGGGGAGCTGTTTTTT. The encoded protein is CASSLSRPGSDTGELFF. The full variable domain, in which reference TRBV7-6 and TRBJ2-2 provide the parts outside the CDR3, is GAGVSQSPRYKVTKRGQDVALRCDPISGHVSLYWYRQALGQGPEFLTYFNYEAQQDKSGLPNDRFSAERPEGSISTLTIQRTEQRDSAMYRCASSLSRPGSDTGELFFGEGSRLTVL.

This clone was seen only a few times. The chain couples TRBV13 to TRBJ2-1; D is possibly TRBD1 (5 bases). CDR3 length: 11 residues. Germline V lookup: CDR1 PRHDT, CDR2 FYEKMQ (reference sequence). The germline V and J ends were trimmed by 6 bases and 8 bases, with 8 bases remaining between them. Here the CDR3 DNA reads TGTGCCAGCAGTCTAGGGGATGAGCAGTTCTTC. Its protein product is CASSLGDEQFF.

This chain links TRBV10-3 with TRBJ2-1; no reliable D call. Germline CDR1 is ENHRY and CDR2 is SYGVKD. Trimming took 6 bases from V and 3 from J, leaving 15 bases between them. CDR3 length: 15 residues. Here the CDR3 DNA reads TGTGCCATCAGCCCCCAGCCGGGCGACTACAATGAGCAGTTCTTC. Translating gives CAISPQPGDYNEQFF.

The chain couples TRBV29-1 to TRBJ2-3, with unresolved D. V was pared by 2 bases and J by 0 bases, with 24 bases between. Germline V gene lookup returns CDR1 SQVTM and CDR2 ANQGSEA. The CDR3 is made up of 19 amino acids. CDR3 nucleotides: TGCAGCGTTGAACATTCGCGTTTTGGCCGACCCTCCAGCACAGATACGCAGTATTTT. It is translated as CSVEHSRFGRPSSTDTQYF.

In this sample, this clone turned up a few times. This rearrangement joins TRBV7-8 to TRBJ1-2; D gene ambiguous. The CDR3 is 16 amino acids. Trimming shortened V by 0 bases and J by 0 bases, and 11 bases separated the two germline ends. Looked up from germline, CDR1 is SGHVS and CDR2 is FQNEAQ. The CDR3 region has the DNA TGTGCCAGCAGCTTAGCGGGTACAGATACTAACTATGGCTACACCTTC. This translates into CASSLAGTDTNYGYTF.

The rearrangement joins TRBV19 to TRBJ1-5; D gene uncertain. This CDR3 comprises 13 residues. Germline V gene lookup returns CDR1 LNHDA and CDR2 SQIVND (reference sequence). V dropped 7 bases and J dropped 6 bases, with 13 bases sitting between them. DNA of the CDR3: TGTGCCAGTACCGAACCGGGGTTTCAGCCCCAGCATTTT. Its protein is CASTEPGFQPQHF.

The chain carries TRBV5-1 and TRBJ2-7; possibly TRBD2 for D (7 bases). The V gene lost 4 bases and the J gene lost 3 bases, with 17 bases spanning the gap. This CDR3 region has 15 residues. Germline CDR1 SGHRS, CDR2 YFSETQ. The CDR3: CASSPGGGSSYEQYF. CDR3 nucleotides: TGCGCCAGCAGCCCGGGCGGGGGCTCAAGCTACGAGCAGTACTTC.

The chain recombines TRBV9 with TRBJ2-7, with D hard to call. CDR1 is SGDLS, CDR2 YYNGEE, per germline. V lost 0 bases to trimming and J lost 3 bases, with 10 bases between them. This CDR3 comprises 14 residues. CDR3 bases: TGTGCCAGCAGCGTAGGCCCTGGGGACTACGAGCAGTACTTC. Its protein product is CASSVGPGDYEQYF.

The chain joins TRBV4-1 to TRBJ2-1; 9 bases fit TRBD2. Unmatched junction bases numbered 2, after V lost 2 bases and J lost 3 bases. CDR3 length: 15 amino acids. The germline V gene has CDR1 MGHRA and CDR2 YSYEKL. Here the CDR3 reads CASSQLAGRYNEQFF. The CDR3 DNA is TGCGCCAGCAGCCAACTAGCGGGACGCTACAATGAGCAGTTCTTC.

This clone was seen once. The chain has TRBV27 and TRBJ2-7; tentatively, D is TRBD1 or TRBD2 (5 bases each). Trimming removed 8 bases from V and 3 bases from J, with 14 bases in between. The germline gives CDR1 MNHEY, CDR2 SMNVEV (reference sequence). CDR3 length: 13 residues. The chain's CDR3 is CASGPGTGYEQYF. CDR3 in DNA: TGTGCCAGCGGGCCGGGGACGGGCTACGAGCAGTACTTC.

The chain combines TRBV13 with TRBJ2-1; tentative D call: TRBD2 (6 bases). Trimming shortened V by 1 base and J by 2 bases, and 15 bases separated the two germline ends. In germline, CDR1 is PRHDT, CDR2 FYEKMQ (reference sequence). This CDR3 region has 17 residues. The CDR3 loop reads CASSLVSASVAYNEQFF. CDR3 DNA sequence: TGTGCCAGCAGCTTAGTCTCGGCTAGCGTGGCCTACAATGAGCAGTTCTTC.

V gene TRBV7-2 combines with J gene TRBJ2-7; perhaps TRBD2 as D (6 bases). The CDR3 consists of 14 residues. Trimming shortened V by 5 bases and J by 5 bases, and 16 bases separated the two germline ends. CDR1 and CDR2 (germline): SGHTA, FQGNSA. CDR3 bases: TGTGCCAGCAGCCCCCTGACGGGGGAGAACGAGCAGTACTTC. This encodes CASSPLTGENEQYF.

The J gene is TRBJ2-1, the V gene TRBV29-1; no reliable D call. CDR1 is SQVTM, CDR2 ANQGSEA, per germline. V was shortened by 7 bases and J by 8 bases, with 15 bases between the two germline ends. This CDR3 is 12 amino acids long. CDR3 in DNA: TGCAGCGACCGTTGGGGTCTCGATGAGCAGTTCTTC. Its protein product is CSDRWGLDEQFF.